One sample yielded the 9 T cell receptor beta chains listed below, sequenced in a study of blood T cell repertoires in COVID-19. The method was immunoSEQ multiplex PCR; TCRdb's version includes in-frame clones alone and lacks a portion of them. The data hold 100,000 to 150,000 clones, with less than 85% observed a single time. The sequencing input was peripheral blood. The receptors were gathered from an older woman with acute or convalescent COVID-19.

CDR3 bases: TGTGCCAGCAGTTTATTCGGGACAGGATCGAACACTGAAGCTTTCTTT. Residues: CASSLFGTGSNTEAFF. J is TRBJ1-1 and V is TRBV27; the match to TRBD1 covers 8 bases. Looked up from germline, CDR1 is MNHEY and CDR2 is SMNVEV (reference sequence). The CDR3 contains 16 residues. V shed 1 base and J 1 base; nucleotides not matched to a gene: 5.

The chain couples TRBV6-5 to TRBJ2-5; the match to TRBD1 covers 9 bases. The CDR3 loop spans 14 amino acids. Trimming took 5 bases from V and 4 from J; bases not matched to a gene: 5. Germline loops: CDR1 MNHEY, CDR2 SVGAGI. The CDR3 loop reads CASSTNRGPETQYF. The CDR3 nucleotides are TGTGCCAGCAGTACAAACAGGGGGCCAGAGACCCAGTACTTC.

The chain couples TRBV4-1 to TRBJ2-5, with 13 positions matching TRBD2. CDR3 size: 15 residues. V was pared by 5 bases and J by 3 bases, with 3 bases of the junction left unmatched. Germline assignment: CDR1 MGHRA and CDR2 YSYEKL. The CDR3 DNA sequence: TGCGCCAGCAGCGAAGGGACTAGCGGGAAAGAGACCCAGTACTTC. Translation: CASSEGTSGKETQYF.

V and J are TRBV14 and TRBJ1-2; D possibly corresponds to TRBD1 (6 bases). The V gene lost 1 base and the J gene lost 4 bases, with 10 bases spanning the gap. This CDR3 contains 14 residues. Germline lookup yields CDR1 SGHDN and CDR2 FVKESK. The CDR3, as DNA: TGTGCCAGCAGCCAAGCAGGGGTCCTCTATGGCTACACCTTC. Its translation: CASSQAGVLYGYTF.

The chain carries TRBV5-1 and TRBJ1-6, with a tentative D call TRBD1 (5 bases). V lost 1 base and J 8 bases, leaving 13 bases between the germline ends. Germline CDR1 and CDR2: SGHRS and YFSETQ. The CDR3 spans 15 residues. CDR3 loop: CASSLNGGEDSPLHF. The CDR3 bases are TGCGCCAGCAGCTTGAACGGGGGGGAGGATTCACCCCTCCACTTT.

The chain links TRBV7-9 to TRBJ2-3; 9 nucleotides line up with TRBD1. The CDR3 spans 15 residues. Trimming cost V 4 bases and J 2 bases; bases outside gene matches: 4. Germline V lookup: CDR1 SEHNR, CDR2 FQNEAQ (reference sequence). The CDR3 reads CASSSGTGSTDTQYF. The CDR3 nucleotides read TGTGCCAGCAGCTCTGGGACAGGGTCCACAGATACGCAGTATTTT.

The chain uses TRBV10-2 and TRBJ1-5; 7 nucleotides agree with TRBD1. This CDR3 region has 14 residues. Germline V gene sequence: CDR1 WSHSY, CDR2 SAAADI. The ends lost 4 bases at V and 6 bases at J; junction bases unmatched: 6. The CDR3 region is CASSATGVFQPQHF. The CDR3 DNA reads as TGCGCCAGCAGTGCCACAGGGGTGTTTCAGCCCCAGCATTTT.

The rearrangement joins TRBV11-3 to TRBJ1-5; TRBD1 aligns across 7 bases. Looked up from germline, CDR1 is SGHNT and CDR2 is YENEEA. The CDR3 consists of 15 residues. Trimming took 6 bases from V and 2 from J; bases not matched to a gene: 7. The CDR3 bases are TGTGCCAGCAGACTAAGACAGGGAGGCAATCAGCCCCAGCATTTT. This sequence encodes CASRLRQGGNQPQHF.

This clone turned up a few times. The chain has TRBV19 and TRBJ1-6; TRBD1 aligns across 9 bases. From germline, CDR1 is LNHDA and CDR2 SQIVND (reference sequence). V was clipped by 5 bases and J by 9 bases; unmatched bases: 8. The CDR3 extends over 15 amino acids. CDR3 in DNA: TGTGCCAGTAGTGAACAGGGGGCGAAAAGTTCACCCCTCCACTTT. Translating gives CASSEQGAKSSPLHF.